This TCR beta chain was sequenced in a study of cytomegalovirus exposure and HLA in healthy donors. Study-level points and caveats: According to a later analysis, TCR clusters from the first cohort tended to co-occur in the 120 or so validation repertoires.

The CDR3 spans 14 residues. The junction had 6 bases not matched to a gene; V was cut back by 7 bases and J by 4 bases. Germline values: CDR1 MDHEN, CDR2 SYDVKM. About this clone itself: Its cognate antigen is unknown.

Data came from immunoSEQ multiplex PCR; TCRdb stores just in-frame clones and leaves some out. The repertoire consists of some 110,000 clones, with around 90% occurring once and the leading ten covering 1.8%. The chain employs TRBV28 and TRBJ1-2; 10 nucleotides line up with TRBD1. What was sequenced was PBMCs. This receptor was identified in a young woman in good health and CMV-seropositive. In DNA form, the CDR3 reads TGTGCCAGCAATCCGACAGGGGGCGTCTATGGCTACACCTTC. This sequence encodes CASNPTGGVYGYTF.